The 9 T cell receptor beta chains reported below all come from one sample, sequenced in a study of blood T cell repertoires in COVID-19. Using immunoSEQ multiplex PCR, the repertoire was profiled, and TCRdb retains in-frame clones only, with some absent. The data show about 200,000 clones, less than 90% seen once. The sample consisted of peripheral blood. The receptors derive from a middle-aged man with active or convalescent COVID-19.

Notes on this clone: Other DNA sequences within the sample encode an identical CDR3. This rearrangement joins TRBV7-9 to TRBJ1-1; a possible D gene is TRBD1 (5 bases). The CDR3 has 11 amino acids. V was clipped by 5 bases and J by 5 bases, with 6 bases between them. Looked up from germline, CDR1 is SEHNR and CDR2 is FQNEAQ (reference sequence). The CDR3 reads CASSPGTEAFF. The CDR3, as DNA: TGTGCCAGCAGCCCAGGGACTGAAGCTTTCTTT.

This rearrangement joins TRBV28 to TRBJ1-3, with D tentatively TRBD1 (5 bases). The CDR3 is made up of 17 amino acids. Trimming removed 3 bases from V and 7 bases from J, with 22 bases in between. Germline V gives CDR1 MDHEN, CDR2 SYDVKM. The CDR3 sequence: CASSFRESGRVWNTIYF. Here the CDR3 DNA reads TGTGCCAGCAGTTTCAGAGAATCAGGGAGGGTTTGGAACACCATATATTTT. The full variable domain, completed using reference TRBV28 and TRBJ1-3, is DVKVTQSSRYLVKRTGEKVFLECVQDMDHENMFWYRQDPGLGLRLIYFSYDVKMKEKGDIPEGYSVSREKKERFSLILESASTNQTSMYLCASSFRESGRVWNTIYFGEGSWLTVV.

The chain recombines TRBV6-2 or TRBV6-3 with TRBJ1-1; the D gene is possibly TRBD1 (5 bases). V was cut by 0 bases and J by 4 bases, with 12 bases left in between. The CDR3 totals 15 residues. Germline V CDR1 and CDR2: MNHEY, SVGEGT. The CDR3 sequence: CASSYSLGGTTEAFF. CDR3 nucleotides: TGTGCCAGCAGTTACTCCTTAGGAGGGACCACTGAAGCTTTCTTT.

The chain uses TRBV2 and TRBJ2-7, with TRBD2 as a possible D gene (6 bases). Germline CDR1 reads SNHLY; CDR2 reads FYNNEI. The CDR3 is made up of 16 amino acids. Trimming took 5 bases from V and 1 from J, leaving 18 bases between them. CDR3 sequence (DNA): TGTGCCAGCAGTAAAGGAGGGAATCCGGGATCCTACGAGCAGTACTTC. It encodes CASSKGGNPGSYEQYF.

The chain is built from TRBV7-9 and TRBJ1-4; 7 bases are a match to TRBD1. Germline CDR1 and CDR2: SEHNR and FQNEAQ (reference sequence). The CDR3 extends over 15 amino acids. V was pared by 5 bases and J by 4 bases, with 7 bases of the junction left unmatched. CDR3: CASSVPGQINEKLFF. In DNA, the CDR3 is TGTGCCAGCAGCGTTCCGGGACAGATTAATGAAAAACTGTTTTTT.

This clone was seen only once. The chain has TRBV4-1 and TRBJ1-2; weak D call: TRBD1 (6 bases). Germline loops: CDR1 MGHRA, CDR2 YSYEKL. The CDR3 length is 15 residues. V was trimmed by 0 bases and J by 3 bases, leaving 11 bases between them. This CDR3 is CASSQDQGTDYGYTF. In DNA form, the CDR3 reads TGCGCCAGCAGCCAAGATCAGGGGACCGACTATGGCTACACCTTC.

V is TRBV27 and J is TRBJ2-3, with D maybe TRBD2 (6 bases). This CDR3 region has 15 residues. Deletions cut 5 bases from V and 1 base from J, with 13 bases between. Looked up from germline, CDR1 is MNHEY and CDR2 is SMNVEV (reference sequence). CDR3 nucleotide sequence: TGTGCCAGCAGTAGACTAGTTTTAGGCACAGATACGCAGTATTTT. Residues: CASSRLVLGTDTQYF.

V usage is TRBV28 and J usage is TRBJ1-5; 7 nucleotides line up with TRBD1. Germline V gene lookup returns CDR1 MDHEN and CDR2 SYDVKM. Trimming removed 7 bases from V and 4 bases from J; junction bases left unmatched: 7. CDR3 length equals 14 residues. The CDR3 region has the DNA TGTGCCAGCAACAGGGCAGGGGGAAATCAGCCCCAGCATTTT. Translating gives CASNRAGGNQPQHF.

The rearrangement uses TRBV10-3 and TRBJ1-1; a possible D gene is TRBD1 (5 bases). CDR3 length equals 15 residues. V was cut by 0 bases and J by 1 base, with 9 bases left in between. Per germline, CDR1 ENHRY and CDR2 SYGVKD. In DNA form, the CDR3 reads TGTGCCATCAGTGAGTCGGGGGGTCCGAACACTGAAGCTTTCTTT. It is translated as CAISESGGPNTEAFF.